The 23 T cell receptor beta chains below come from one sample, sequenced in a study of control samples from healthy donors and cancer patients (dated by TCRdb to 2018 to 2021). Library prep was done by the immunoSEQ multiplex PCR assay. In TCRdb, the immuneACCESS table is reduced to in-frame sequences with V and J assigned. These tables do not hold every clone; where another copy was compared, an unresolved V gene accounts for under half, and the others remain unexplained. Within this sample are tens of thousands of clones, with approximately 90% of them counted one time only. The ten largest clones add up to 3.5% to 4.5% of the sample. The sample taken for sequencing was blood. The receptor source for this set is a woman aged 18-29 years in good health.

CDR3 sequence reads: CASSSSGIYGYTF. The CDR3 DNA sequence: TGTGCCAGCAGTTCCTCAGGGATCTATGGCTACACCTTC. The J gene is TRBJ1-2, the V gene TRBV27, with D tentatively TRBD1 (5 bases). Per germline, CDR1 MNHEY and CDR2 SMNVEV (reference sequence). The CDR3 is 13 residues long. V lost 4 bases, J lost 4 bases, and 10 bases lay in between.

The genes are TRBV27 and TRBJ1-1, with D possibly being TRBD1 (6 bases). V was trimmed by 5 bases and J by 10 bases, leaving 17 bases between them. CDR1 is MNHEY, CDR2 SMNVEV, per germline (reference sequence). The CDR3 covers 13 residues. CDR3 sequence (DNA): TGTGCCAGCAGTGGGACATCCCCTGAACTAGCTTTCTTT. Translating it yields CASSGTSPELAFF.

With respect to this clone: One junction end does not reproduce the germline sequence, and a read error may be involved. The chain combines TRBV6-5 with TRBJ1-3, with 7 bases lining up with TRBD1. This CDR3 contains 15 residues. Germline V gives CDR1 MNHEY, CDR2 SVGAGI. CDR3 DNA sequence: TGTGCCAGCAGTAACTCAGGGACAGTCGGAAACACCATATATTTT. Residues: CASSNSGTVGNTIYF.

CDR3 residues: CASSPTSGGQETQYF. In nucleotides, the CDR3 is TGTGCCAGCAGCCCGACTAGCGGGGGTCAAGAGACCCAGTACTTC. The genes are TRBV6-5 and TRBJ2-5; TRBD2 matches 12 bases. Germline trimming cut 6 bases from V and 2 bases from J; bases unmatched to any gene: 4. CDR1 is MNHEY, CDR2 SVGAGI, per germline. This CDR3 contains 15 residues.

As to this clone: This sample also contains other DNA sequences that code for the same CDR3. V gene TRBV9 combines with J gene TRBJ1-2; TRBD1 matches at 9 bases. Germline-derived CDR1 and CDR2 are SGDLS and YYNGEE. With V trimmed by 2 bases and J by 5 bases, 4 bases remained unmatched. This CDR3 contains 14 residues. CDR3: CASSVGQGGYGYTF. The CDR3 DNA follows: TGTGCCAGCAGCGTGGGACAGGGAGGGTATGGCTACACCTTC.

This chain joins TRBV4-1 and TRBJ1-1, with no clear D. The V and J ends lost 4 bases and 0 bases respectively, with 9 bases between them. Germline V gene lookup returns CDR1 MGHRA and CDR2 YSYEKL. The CDR3 totals 14 residues. DNA for the CDR3: TGCGCCAGCAGCCCGGGTAACGTGAACACTGAAGCTTTCTTT. Protein product: CASSPGNVNTEAFF.

This clone was observed a single time. The chain combines TRBV19 with TRBJ1-4; a possible D gene is TRBD1 (5 bases). V shed 3 bases and J shed 8 bases, with 16 bases lying between them. The CDR3 is 15 residues long. Per germline, CDR1 LNHDA and CDR2 SQIVND (reference sequence). This CDR3 is CASSIGQYLEEKLFF. The CDR3 DNA sequence: TGTGCCAGTAGTATTGGACAATACCTGGAAGAAAAACTGTTTTTT.

The chain couples TRBV2 to TRBJ2-7, with 8 bases matching TRBD2. The CDR3 has 16 amino acids. Germline values: CDR1 SNHLY, CDR2 FYNNEI. Trimming at V came to 4 bases and at J to 3 bases, leaving 11 bases not matched to a gene. The CDR3 sequence is CASSGLGAGVNYEQYF. The CDR3 nucleotides read TGTGCCAGCAGTGGGCTTGGAGCGGGGGTAAACTACGAGCAGTACTTC.

This clone was found a few times. The junction and the germline gene differ at one end; a read error may be behind it. The V call is TRBV19, the J call TRBJ1-1, with unresolved D. Germline V lookup: CDR1 LNHDA, CDR2 SQIVND (reference sequence). The length of the CDR3 is 17 residues. DNA for the CDR3: TGTGCCAGTATTAATCTGAGAGCAGATACCATGAACCCTGAAGCTTTCTTT. Encoded protein: CASINLRADTMNPEAFF.

This clone has a single count. CDR3 in DNA: TGTGCCAGCAGCTGGGGGGACAGGGGTGCCGGGGAGCTGTTTTTT. This codes for CASSWGDRGAGELFF. The chain links TRBV7-6 to TRBJ2-2; TRBD1 agrees at 10 bases. The V and J ends lost 4 bases and 6 bases, in that order; junction bases with no gene match: 5. Germline CDR1 and CDR2: SGHVS and FNYEAQ. CDR3 length: 15 residues.

The CDR3: CASSLNLEYTEAFF. DNA for the CDR3: TGCGCCAGCAGCCTTAATCTCGAGTACACTGAAGCTTTCTTT. V usage is TRBV5-1 and J usage is TRBJ1-1; D is unresolved. This CDR3 is 14 amino acids long. V lost 4 bases and J lost 3, with 13 bases in between. CDR1 is SGHRS and CDR2 is YFSETQ in the germline V gene.

The V gene is TRBV10-3, the J gene TRBJ2-5, with D possibly matching TRBD2 (7 bases). Per germline, CDR1 ENHRY and CDR2 SYGVKD. With 10 bases removed from V and 1 base from J, the gap between germline ends came to 16 bases. The CDR3 extends over 14 amino acids. This CDR3 is CATTLGGVQETQYF. The CDR3 DNA is TGTGCCACCACCCTAGGGGGGGTCCAAGAGACCCAGTACTTC.

In this sample, this clone turned up once. The CDR3 is CASSDVGFASTF. CDR3 coding DNA: TGTGCCAGTAGTGACGTAGGGTTTGCTTCCACCTTC. The rearrangement joins TRBV19 to TRBJ1-2; unclear D gene. V was pared by 5 bases and J by 13 bases, with 17 bases between. This CDR3 contains 12 residues. Germline V CDR1 and CDR2: LNHDA, SQIVND (reference sequence).

The V call is TRBV6-5, the J call TRBJ1-1; D is unclear. The CDR3 totals 13 residues. V gave up 4 bases and J gave up 1 base, with 7 bases separating them. Germline V gene lookup returns CDR1 MNHEY and CDR2 SVGAGI. In DNA, the CDR3 is TGTGCCAGCAGTTTATTGGAGAACACTGAAGCTTTCTTT. This codes for CASSLLENTEAFF.

V usage is TRBV11-2 and J usage is TRBJ2-3, with unresolved D. V was clipped by 5 bases and J by 5 bases, with 17 bases between them. Germline V CDR1 and CDR2: SGHAT, FQNNGV. The CDR3 is made up of 15 amino acids. The CDR3 spells CASSTASTHGDTQYF. For the CDR3, the DNA is TGTGCCAGCAGCACAGCATCGACCCACGGAGATACGCAGTATTTT.

This chain connects TRBV4-1 to TRBJ2-1; D possibly corresponds to TRBD2 (5 bases). The CDR3 length is 13 residues. The germline CDR1 and CDR2 sequences are MGHRA and YSYEKL. V was shortened by 2 bases and J by 8 bases, with 10 bases between the two germline ends. CDR3 in DNA: TGCGCCAGCAGCCAACTAGTCGGGGATGAGCAGTTCTTC. Translating it yields CASSQLVGDEQFF.

The CDR3 nucleotides are TGTGCCAGCCAGCTCTCGAGGGTCCAACAGGGCCAAGAGACCCAGTACTTC. Translation: CASQLSRVQQGQETQYF. The V gene is TRBV27, the J gene TRBJ2-5; a possible D gene is TRBD1 (6 bases). The V end lost 8 bases, the J end lost 1 base, and 23 bases lay between the germline ends. Per the germline V gene, CDR1 is MNHEY and CDR2 is SMNVEV (reference sequence). The CDR3 is 17 amino acids.

The V gene is TRBV10-3, the J gene TRBJ1-1; D not certain. The V and J ends lost 10 bases and 4 bases respectively, with 13 bases between them. Germline CDR1 and CDR2: ENHRY and SYGVKD. This CDR3 contains 12 residues. DNA for the CDR3: TGTGCCACCGGTGGGGAGTCCACTGAAGCTTTCTTT. This codes for CATGGESTEAFF.

The V call is TRBV4-1, the J call TRBJ1-2, with a tentative D call TRBD1 (6 bases). V was pared by 0 bases and J by 7 bases, with 12 bases between. Germline V gene sequence: CDR1 MGHRA, CDR2 YSYEKL. The CDR3 spans 14 residues. The CDR3 loop reads CASSQEGQILGYTF. Here the CDR3 DNA reads TGCGCCAGCAGCCAAGAAGGACAGATACTTGGCTACACCTTC.

The chain is built from TRBV6-1 and TRBJ1-5; D ambiguous. V was trimmed by 1 base and J by 5 bases, leaving 6 bases between them. CDR3 size: 13 residues. Germline V gene lookup returns CDR1 MNHNS and CDR2 SASEGT. In DNA, the CDR3 is TGTGCCAGCAGTGAAGATAGGGATCAGCCCCAGCATTTT. The encoded protein is CASSEDRDQPQHF.

The chain employs TRBV11-2 and TRBJ2-7; D is uncertain. The CDR3 extends over 15 amino acids. V was clipped by 5 bases and J by 1 base, with 15 bases between them. The germline V gene has CDR1 SGHAT and CDR2 FQNNGV. As DNA, the CDR3 is TGTGCCAGCAGCAGCGTGGGCCTAGTTTCCTACGAGCAGTACTTC. Translating it yields CASSSVGLVSYEQYF.

The chain joins TRBV7-2 to TRBJ1-2; D remains ambiguous. The CDR3 has 14 residues. The V end was cut by 7 bases, the J end by 8 bases, with 20 bases between. CDR1 and CDR2 (germline): SGHTA, FQGNSA. The CDR3 here is CASTLEGTVRGYTF. CDR3 coding DNA: TGTGCCAGCACGCTAGAGGGCACCGTGAGGGGCTACACCTTC.

The chain couples TRBV2 to TRBJ1-2, with unresolved D. Germline CDR1 reads SNHLY; CDR2 reads FYNNEI. Trimming removed 5 bases from V and 3 bases from J, with 10 bases in between. The CDR3 has 13 amino acids. In DNA form, the CDR3 reads TGTGCCAGCAGTCCTGAGGGAGACTATGGCTACACCTTC. It specifies CASSPEGDYGYTF.